The entry below describes one TCR beta chain. The antigen is unknown. This record comes from a study of cytomegalovirus exposure and HLA in healthy donors. Study at large: A data release that came early held approximately 92 million unique TCRs from HLA-typed donors. Of about 400 genotyped donors, about 80% clustered with self-reported Caucasian donors. Overall study findings and caveats: Fewer N-insertions (relative to the roughly 660-donor mean) were reportedly seen in an Asian-associated ancestry cluster in a later analysis.

13 Jbeta primers and 60 Vbeta primers were used for the PCR. Measured with immunoSEQ multiplex PCR; TCRdb has only the in-frame clones, and not every one. Of approximately 100,000 clones listed, roughly 70% are singletons. CDR1 is GTSNPN, CDR2 SVGIG, per germline (reference sequence). The CDR3 runs 15 residues. V shed 2 bases and J shed 0 bases, with 11 bases lying between them. The study sampled nominally healthy donors, though unrecorded immune exposures were likely. Sequencing was done on a sample of PBMCs. The chain couples TRBV30 to TRBJ1-5; TRBD1 might be the D (5 bases). This receptor was taken from a man between 50 and 59 years old in good health and CMV-seronegative. The CDR3 DNA sequence: TGTGCCTGGAGTAAGGGACTCTTTAGCAATCAGCCCCAGCATTTT. Translating it yields CAWSKGLFSNQPQHF.